This TCR beta chain appears in the sequencing data of a study of cytomegalovirus exposure and HLA in healthy donors. General study points: Some TCR beta chains (roughly 150 of them) were listed as cytomegalovirus-associated. Subsequent analysis of the roughly 120 validation repertoires found a tendency for first-cohort TCR clusters to co-occur. Many donors carried some public TCRs, although rarity characterized most TCR sequences.

A note on this clone: Antigen: not known.

The data were produced by immunoSEQ multiplex PCR, yet TCRdb's version contains in-frame clones alone and is incomplete. The sample has about 78,000 clones; 90% to 97% are singletons. The donors were in the roughly 110-subject validation cohort, distinct from the 666-subject first cohort. Germline V gene lookup returns CDR1 SEHNR and CDR2 FQNEAQ (reference sequence). CDR3 length: 18 residues. V shed 5 bases and J 0 bases; nucleotides not matched to a gene: 13. The sequence came from a man aged 18 to 29 in good health and CMV-seropositive. Sequencing used PBMCs. This chain joins TRBV7-9 and TRBJ2-7; 10 nucleotides line up with TRBD2. The CDR3 here is CASSPYGGEREGSYEQYF. DNA for the CDR3: TGTGCCAGCAGCCCCTATGGGGGTGAGCGGGAGGGCTCCTACGAGCAGTACTTC.